These 24 T cell receptor beta chains came from one sample sequenced in a study of blood T cells in healthy people across ages. A sample-barcoded 5' primer and a J-beta primer mix were used in a second PCR of about 6 to 12 cycles. In TCRdb, the 5' RACE reads were re-called with MiXCR into one record per CDR3 protein. Seen here are around 1,100,000 distinct CDR3 sequences, more than 30% observed once, and the top ten hold approximately 14%. Sequenced input: blood. The receptors here all came from a man younger than 35 in good health.

The J gene is TRBJ1-2, the V gene TRBV7-2; D uncertain. This CDR3 is 13 amino acids long. V was clipped by 2 bases and J by 3 bases, with 7 bases between them. Germline CDR1 SGHTA, CDR2 FQGNSA. For the CDR3, the DNA is TGTGCCAGCAGCTTAACCATACACTATGGCTACACCTTC. As protein: CASSLTIHYGYTF.

This clonotype was observed a handful of times. The chain carries TRBV7-9 and TRBJ2-2; D uncertain. Trimming pared 2 bases from V and 9 bases from J, leaving 4 bases between. Germline V gives CDR1 SEHNR, CDR2 FQNEAQ (reference sequence). CDR3 length equals 11 residues. This CDR3 reads CASSLTRELFF. CDR3 bases: TGTGCCAGCAGCTTAACCAGGGAGCTGTTTTTT.

This clonotype was detected only a few times. The chain employs TRBV29-1 and TRBJ1-6; 7 bases map to TRBD1. The CDR3 has 13 amino acids. The germline gives CDR1 SQVTM, CDR2 ANQGSEA. Losses at the gene ends were 7 bases for V and 7 bases for J; bases not matched to a gene: 7. DNA for the CDR3: TGCAGCGGGGCGACAGGGCCCAATTCACCCCTCCACTTT. Encoded protein: CSGATGPNSPLHF.

This clonotype was seen only a few times. The chain combines TRBV6-5 with TRBJ1-2; D possibly corresponds to TRBD1 (5 bases). The V gene's germline CDR1 is MNHEY and CDR2 SVGAGI. The CDR3 spans 13 residues. V dropped 0 bases and J dropped 8 bases, with 10 bases sitting between them. CDR3 amino acids: CASSYSGQGGYTF. The CDR3 bases are TGTGCCAGCAGTTACTCCGGCCAGGGAGGCTACACCTTC.

V gene TRBV11-2 combines with J gene TRBJ2-3, with D possibly TRBD1 on 6 matching bases. The length of the CDR3 is 19 residues. V was cut by 1 base and J by 2 bases, with 22 bases left in between. Germline loops: CDR1 SGHAT, CDR2 FQNNGV. The CDR3 is CASSLVVFFGDNHTDTQYF. The CDR3 region has the DNA TGTGCCAGCAGCTTAGTTGTCTTTTTCGGGGACAACCACACAGATACGCAGTATTTT. Full variable domain (missing parts from reference TRBV11-2 and TRBJ2-3): EAGVAQSPRYKIIEKRQSVAFWCNPISGHATLYWYQQILGQGPKLLIQFQNNGVVDDSQLPKDRFSAERLKGVDSTLKIQPAKLEDSAVYLCASSLVVFFGDNHTDTQYFGPGTRLTVL.

The CDR3 bases are TGCAGTGCTAGAGGACGGTCCAAAAACATTCAGTACTTC. Encoded protein: CSARGRSKNIQYF. The chain carries TRBV20-1 and TRBJ2-4; D gene unclear. Looked up from germline, CDR1 is DFQATT and CDR2 is SNEGSKA (reference sequence). Deletions cut 1 base from V and 2 bases from J, with 6 bases between. CDR3 length equals 13 residues.

The V gene is TRBV6-2 or TRBV6-3, the J gene TRBJ2-1, with TRBD2 matching over 7 bases. The CDR3 totals 15 residues. After removal of 6 bases from V and 5 bases from J, the junction contained 10 bases not matched to a gene. CDR1 and CDR2 (germline): MNHEY, SVGEGT. CDR3 region: CASRPGDYRDNEQFF. The CDR3 DNA reads as TGTGCCAGCAGACCTGGGGACTACCGAGACAATGAGCAGTTCTTC.

This clonotype was found a few times. The chain carries TRBV7-2 and TRBJ1-5; D perhaps matches TRBD1 (6 bases). The V and J ends lost 5 bases and 4 bases respectively, with 12 bases between them. CDR1 and CDR2 from the germline V gene are SGHTA and FQGNSA. CDR3 length: 14 residues. In DNA, the CDR3 is TGTGCCAGCAGCCCCGGGACAAGAAATCAGCCCCAGCATTTT. As protein: CASSPGTRNQPQHF.

The chain employs TRBV14 and TRBJ2-3; the match to TRBD2 covers 7 bases. The junction had 3 bases not matched to a gene; V was cut back by 0 bases and J by 3 bases. There are 15 residues in the CDR3. In germline, CDR1 is SGHDN, CDR2 FVKESK. DNA of the CDR3: TGTGCCAGCAGCCAAGATCTAGCGGCTACAGATACGCAGTATTTT. Amino acid sequence: CASSQDLAATDTQYF.

This chain links TRBV5-1 with TRBJ1-4, with D uncertain. Between the trimmed V and J ends, which lost 5 bases and 3 bases, there was a span of 14 bases. The CDR3 is made up of 15 amino acids. CDR1 is SGHRS, CDR2 YFSETQ, per germline. DNA for the CDR3: TGCGCCAGCAGTCCCCGCACATCCGCTAATGAAAAACTGTTTTTT. It translates to CASSPRTSANEKLFF.

This CDR3 reads CASSQRQGNNEQFF. CDR3 DNA sequence: TGCGCCAGCAGCCAAAGGCAGGGGAACAATGAGCAGTTCTTC. The chain employs TRBV4-3 and TRBJ2-1; D might be TRBD1 (6 bases). V lost 2 bases, J lost 5 bases, and 10 bases lay in between. Germline loops: CDR1 LGHNA, CDR2 YSLEER. This CDR3 is built from 14 residues.

This clonotype was observed at least ten times. The chain carries TRBV20-1 and TRBJ2-1; D ambiguous. Per the germline V gene, CDR1 is DFQATT and CDR2 is SNEGSKA (reference sequence). The CDR3 is 11 amino acids. The germline V and J ends were trimmed by 3 bases and 8 bases, with 8 bases remaining between them. CDR3 bases: TGCAGTGCTAGTGTAAAGCATGAGCAGTTCTTC. Encoded protein: CSASVKHEQFF.

This clonotype was detected a few times. This chain links TRBV24-1 with TRBJ2-3; 9 nucleotides align to TRBD1. The germline V gene has CDR1 KGHDR and CDR2 SFDVKD. With 3 bases clipped from V and 5 bases from J, the junction kept 11 bases outside the gene matches. The CDR3 covers 17 residues. In DNA form, the CDR3 reads TGTGCCACCAGTGATGATCAAACAGGGGGCAGGGAAGATACGCAGTATTTT. This encodes CATSDDQTGGREDTQYF.

This clonotype was counted ten times or more. The CDR3 here is CASSAHDSSLYGYTF. The CDR3 coding sequence is TGTGCCAGCAGCGCCCATGACAGTAGTCTTTATGGCTACACCTTC. This sequence joins TRBV4-2 and TRBJ1-2; D is possibly TRBD1 (5 bases). The CDR3 has 15 residues. Looked up from germline, CDR1 is LGHNA and CDR2 is YNFKEQ. V shed 5 bases and J shed 5 bases, with 18 bases lying between them.

This clonotype was seen more than once but under ten times. This chain uses TRBV18 with TRBJ1-2; weak D call: TRBD1 (5 bases). V lost 3 bases, J lost 4 bases, and 24 bases lay in between. The CDR3 consists of 18 residues. In germline, CDR1 is KGHSH, CDR2 LQKENI. For the CDR3, the DNA is TGTGCCAGCTCACCGCGATGCATTGAATGGGACGAGACCTATGGCTACACCTTC. It yields the protein CASSPRCIEWDETYGYTF.

This chain connects TRBV23-1 to TRBJ2-5; no clear D gene. TRBV23-1 is an ORF, and what it does is uncertain. The CDR3 is 15 residues long. V was clipped by 4 bases and J by 1 base, with 13 bases between them. Written as DNA, the CDR3 is TGCGCCAGCAGTCGCATCCCCCAAGGCCAAGAGACCCAGTACTTC. This gives the protein CASSRIPQGQETQYF.

At least ten counts were recorded for this clonotype. This chain connects TRBV5-6 to TRBJ1-6, with D unclear. Germline V gene lookup returns CDR1 SGHDT and CDR2 YYEEEE. The V end lost 3 bases, the J end lost 6 bases, and 10 bases lay between the germline ends. This CDR3 contains 14 residues. In DNA form, the CDR3 reads TGTGCCAGCAGCTCGTACAACCTTAATTCACCCCTCCACTTT. Protein: CASSSYNLNSPLHF.

This clonotype was seen more than once but under ten times. This chain joins TRBV20-1 and TRBJ2-5; 12 nucleotides align to TRBD2. With V trimmed by 5 bases and J by 1 base, 5 bases remained unmatched. Germline CDR1 and CDR2: DFQATT and SNEGSKA (reference sequence). This CDR3 spans 15 amino acids. In DNA, the CDR3 is TGCAGTGCTCTTACTAGCGGGGGGAGCCAAGAGACCCAGTACTTC. Its protein is CSALTSGGSQETQYF.

The rearrangement uses TRBV7-2 and TRBJ1-6; D ambiguous. The germline CDR1 and CDR2 sequences are SGHTA and FQGNSA. This CDR3 region has 18 residues. The V end lost 3 bases, the J end lost 10 bases, and 25 bases lay between the germline ends. The CDR3 is CASSLVSATEGFYSPLHF. For the CDR3, the DNA is TGTGCCAGCAGCTTGGTATCCGCAACCGAAGGGTTTTACTCACCCCTCCACTTT.

The rearrangement links TRBV7-2 to TRBJ1-5; the D is unclear. In germline, CDR1 is SGHTA, CDR2 FQGNSA. V lost 3 bases and J 7 bases, leaving 10 bases between the germline ends. CDR3 length equals 13 residues. For the CDR3, the DNA is TGTGCCAGCAGCTTTTCAGGTCAGCAGCCCCAGCATTTT. This codes for CASSFSGQQPQHF. The whole variable domain, remainder taken from reference TRBV7-2 and TRBJ1-5, is GAGVSQSPSNKVTEKGKDVELRCDPISGHTALYWYRQSLGQGLEFLIYFQGNSAPDKSGLPSDRFSAERTGGSVSTLTIQRTQQEDSAVYLCASSFSGQQPQHFGDGTRLSIL.

Written as DNA, the CDR3 is TGTGCCAGCAGTGACCGACAGGGAAGAGCCGGGGAGCTGTTTTTT. This gives the protein CASSDRQGRAGELFF. The chain recombines TRBV25-1 with TRBJ2-2; 7 nucleotides agree with TRBD1. The CDR3 totals 15 residues. From germline, CDR1 is MGHDK and CDR2 SYGVNS. V was clipped by 3 bases and J by 6 bases; unmatched bases: 7.

The gene calls are TRBV6-1 and TRBJ1-1; D perhaps matches TRBD1 (6 bases). The CDR3 is made up of 15 amino acids. Germline CDR1 reads MNHNS; CDR2 reads SASEGT. Trimming shortened V by 5 bases and J by 4 bases, and 17 bases separated the two germline ends. CDR3 sequence: CASSLRRQGPTEAFF. The DNA of the CDR3 is TGTGCCAGCAGTCTCCGCCGGCAGGGGCCCACTGAAGCTTTCTTT.

As concerns this clonotype: This may be a read error, as it is one base from a much larger clone. This chain connects TRBV29-1 to TRBJ1-2; weak D call: TRBD1 (5 bases). V was trimmed by 7 bases and J by 3 bases, leaving 27 bases between them. The CDR3 contains 17 residues. In germline, CDR1 is SQVTM, CDR2 ANQGSEA. This chain's CDR3 is CSAHERGAQNPHYGYTF. In DNA, the CDR3 is TGCAGCGCTCATGAGAGAGGGGCACAGAACCCTCACTATGGCTACACCTTC.

The rearrangement joins TRBV20-1 to TRBJ2-7; TRBD2 agrees at 10 bases. This CDR3 spans 13 amino acids. Trimming took 3 bases from V and 2 from J; bases not matched to a gene: 1. Germline V gives CDR1 DFQATT, CDR2 SNEGSKA (reference sequence). The CDR3 bases are TGCAGTGCTAGGAGCGGGGGGGCCTACGAGCAGTACTTC. Residues: CSARSGGAYEQYF.